The present T cell receptor beta chain was sequenced within a study of T cell responses to AZD1222 COVID-19 vaccine. General study points: It should be noted that donors were predominantly white British and more often female, and clonal diversity was possibly underestimated. Researchers took repertoire samples only after the peak T cell response had come. Spike-specific TCR breadth and depth rose after two AZD1222 doses.

Profiling relied on immunoSEQ multiplex PCR, and the TCRdb table lists in-frame clones only, not all of them. There are approximately 160,000 clones in the sample; roughly nine tenths occur only once, and less than 3% lies in the top ten. The trim removed 0 bases at V and 2 bases at J, leaving 4 bases unmatched. This CDR3 has 16 amino acids. Germline V lookup: CDR1 MNHEY, CDR2 SVGAGI. Points on this clone: Its antigen is not identified.

This chain joins TRBV6-5 and TRBJ1-3, with 7 bases aligning to TRBD1. Here the sequenced sample was peripheral blood, taken on day 0 of AZD1222 vaccination. The source of this sequence is an adult in good health. The CDR3 spells CASSYSGQGAGNTIYF. Here the CDR3 DNA reads TGTGCCAGCAGTTACTCAGGGCAGGGGGCTGGAAACACCATATATTTT.